One sample yielded the 10 T cell receptor beta chains listed below, sequenced in a study of CD8 T cells in ankylosing spondylitis. TCRdb re-called the 5' RACE reads with MiXCR, one entry per CDR3 protein. The top ten clones hold around 7% of a sample with roughly 250,000 distinct CDR3 sequences, approximately 9% of them seen once. The sequencing sample was made of blood, either unsorted or a sorted T cell fraction (not recorded which). The source of these receptors is a male donor with ankylosing spondylitis or in good health (not recorded which).

This clonotype was seen a few times. This rearrangement joins TRBV6-5 to TRBJ2-1; D remains unclear. With 4 bases removed from V and 6 bases from J, the gap between germline ends came to 13 bases. Germline V gene sequence: CDR1 MNHEY, CDR2 SVGAGI. This CDR3 contains 14 residues. The CDR3 DNA reads as TGTGCCAGCAGTTTTCTAACGGTGGGCAATGAGCAGTTCTTC. Protein: CASSFLTVGNEQFF.

In this sample, this clonotype turned up a few times. The rearrangement links TRBV30 to TRBJ2-7; 8 nucleotides agree with TRBD1. Germline CDR1 GTSNPN, CDR2 SVGIG (reference sequence). This CDR3 has 15 amino acids. Unmatched junction bases numbered 7, after V lost 1 base and J lost 2 bases. The CDR3 sequence: CAWSASDREAYEQYF. DNA for the CDR3: TGTGCCTGGAGTGCCTCGGACAGGGAGGCCTACGAGCAGTACTTC.

This clonotype came up many times. The chain is built from TRBV3-1 and TRBJ1-3; TRBD1 matches at 8 bases. V was pared by 1 base and J by 2 bases, with 4 bases of the junction left unmatched. Per the germline V gene, CDR1 is LGHDT and CDR2 is YNNKEL (reference sequence). The CDR3 runs to 16 residues. For the CDR3, the DNA is TGTGCCAGCAGCCAAGTGCAGGGGGCGCCTGGAAACACCATATATTTT. This gives the protein CASSQVQGAPGNTIYF.

At least ten counts were recorded for this clonotype. The chain joins TRBV10-2 to TRBJ2-3; 12 bases line up with TRBD2. V lost 6 bases and J lost 6; bases outside the gene matches: 7. The CDR3 consists of 15 residues. Germline V lookup: CDR1 WSHSY, CDR2 SAAADI. The CDR3 protein is CASRGLAGEGDTQYF. The CDR3 bases are TGCGCCAGCAGGGGACTAGCGGGTGAGGGGGATACGCAGTATTTT.

This clonotype appeared many times. The chain couples TRBV5-1 to TRBJ2-3; unclear D gene. CDR1 and CDR2 (germline): SGHRS, YFSETQ. This CDR3 is 15 amino acids long. V dropped 2 bases and J dropped 0 bases, with 10 bases sitting between them. The chain's CDR3 is CASSFKSSSTDTQYF. The CDR3 bases are TGCGCCAGCAGCTTTAAAAGCTCTAGCACAGATACGCAGTATTTT.

This clonotype has at least ten counts. This chain links TRBV3-1 with TRBJ2-7; 8 bases line up with TRBD1. Germline loops: CDR1 LGHDT, CDR2 YNNKEL (reference sequence). The CDR3 spans 14 residues. Trimming cost V 6 bases and J 5 bases; bases outside gene matches: 9. CDR3 in DNA: TGTGCCAGCAGTCAGAACTTCAGGGGGCACGAGCAGTACTTC. It codes for CASSQNFRGHEQYF.

The CDR3 is CASSRSRGTQGYGYTF. DNA for the CDR3: TGTGCCAGCAGCCGCTCCAGGGGCACTCAAGGCTATGGCTACACCTTC. This chain connects TRBV7-2 to TRBJ1-2; possibly TRBD1 for D (6 bases). The V and J ends lost 5 bases and 4 bases respectively, with 20 bases between them. The CDR3 extends over 16 amino acids. Germline CDR1 reads SGHTA; CDR2 reads FQGNSA.

This clonotype appeared many times. The chain links TRBV15 to TRBJ2-2; 7 nucleotides line up with TRBD1. The CDR3 covers 16 residues. Germline V gives CDR1 LNHNV, CDR2 YYDKDF (reference sequence). Trimming removed 2 bases from V and 7 bases from J; junction bases left unmatched: 10. The CDR3 coding sequence is TGTGCCACCAGCAGACCCGGACAGGCCGTTATCGGGGAGCTGTTTTTT. Translated, it gives CATSRPGQAVIGELFF.

There are many counts of this clonotype. The rearrangement links TRBV12-3 or TRBV12-4 to TRBJ1-6, with 11 bases matching TRBD1. The trim removed 6 bases at V and 10 bases at J, leaving 8 bases unmatched. The CDR3 spans 15 residues. CDR3 sequence: CASRGGTGGRSPLHF. CDR3 sequence (DNA): TGTGCCAGCAGAGGAGGGACAGGGGGACGCTCACCCCTCCACTTT.

This clonotype was picked up many times. This chain connects TRBV14 to TRBJ1-1; unclear D gene. Trimming left V 2 bases short and J 5 bases short, with 15 bases between. This CDR3 is built from 15 residues. Germline CDR1 reads SGHDN; CDR2 reads FVKESK. The CDR3 DNA is TGTGCCAGCAGCCAATCCGTCATGGGGTGGACTGAAGCTTTCTTT. Its translation: CASSQSVMGWTEAFF. The variable domain in full, with the rest retrieved from reference TRBV14 and TRBJ1-1, is EAGVTQFPSHSVIEKGQTVTLRCDPISGHDNLYWYRRVMGKEIKFLLHFVKESKQDESGMPNNRFLAERTGGTYSTLKVQPAELEDSGVYFCASSQSVMGWTEAFFGQGTRLTVV.